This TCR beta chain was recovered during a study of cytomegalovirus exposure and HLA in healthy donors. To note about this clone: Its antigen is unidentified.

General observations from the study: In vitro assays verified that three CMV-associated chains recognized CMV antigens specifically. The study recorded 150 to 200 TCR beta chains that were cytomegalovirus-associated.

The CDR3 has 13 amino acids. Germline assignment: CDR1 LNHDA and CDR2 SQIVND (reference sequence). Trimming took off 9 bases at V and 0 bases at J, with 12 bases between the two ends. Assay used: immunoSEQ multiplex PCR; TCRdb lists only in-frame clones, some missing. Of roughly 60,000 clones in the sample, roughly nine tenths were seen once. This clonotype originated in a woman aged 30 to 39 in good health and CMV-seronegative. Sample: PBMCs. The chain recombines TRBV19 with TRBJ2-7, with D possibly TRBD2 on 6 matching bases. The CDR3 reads CASRVGGSYEQYF. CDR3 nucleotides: TGTGCCAGCAGGGTGGGGGGCTCCTACGAGCAGTACTTC.